Following are 25 T cell receptor beta chains from one sample sequenced in a study of cytomegalovirus exposure and HLA in healthy donors. The study ran its PCR with 60 Vbeta and 13 Jbeta primers. Libraries were prepared by immunoSEQ multiplex PCR; TCRdb keeps only in-frame clonotypes and omits some of them. The sample lists 150,000 to 200,000 clones, around four fifths seen once, with roughly 1.5% in the top ten. Specimen: PBMCs. The receptors here all came from a woman in her thirties in good health and CMV-seronegative.

This chain joins TRBV5-1 and TRBJ2-7, with 8 nucleotides matching TRBD1. The CDR3 length is 14 residues. Trimming removed 3 bases from V and 6 bases from J; junction bases left unmatched: 8. CDR1 and CDR2 from the germline V gene are SGHRS and YFSETQ. CDR3 in amino acids: CASSSGQGRGEQYF. CDR3 nucleotide sequence: TGCGCCAGCAGCTCCGGACAGGGACGTGGCGAGCAGTACTTC.

The chain employs TRBV6-5 and TRBJ1-5, with 9 bases identical to TRBD1. Germline trimming cut 5 bases from V and 11 bases from J; bases unmatched to any gene: 4. CDR1 is MNHEY and CDR2 is SVGAGI in the germline V gene. The CDR3 consists of 12 residues. CDR3 DNA: TGTGCCAGCAGTCAGACAGGGGGAACCCAGCATTTT. Translating gives CASSQTGGTQHF.

In its sample, this clone was seen a few times. V usage is TRBV5-6 and J usage is TRBJ1-1; D is ambiguous. V shed 5 bases and J shed 3 bases, with 5 bases lying between them. The CDR3 has 11 amino acids. The germline CDR1 and CDR2 sequences are SGHDT and YYEEEE. The CDR3 reads CASSYHTEAFF. The CDR3 nucleotides read TGTGCCAGCAGTTATCACACTGAAGCTTTCTTT.

The chain is built from TRBV9 and TRBJ2-1; TRBD1 matches 10 bases. Losses at the gene ends were 0 bases for V and 6 bases for J; bases not matched to a gene: 3. The germline gives CDR1 SGDLS, CDR2 YYNGEE. CDR3 length: 15 residues. DNA for the CDR3: TGTGCCAGCAGCGTAGCGGGACAGGGGTCCAATGAGCAGTTCTTC. It yields the protein CASSVAGQGSNEQFF. Based on the CDR3 plus reference TRBV9 and TRBJ2-1, the full variable domain is DSGVTQTPKHLITATGQRVTLRCSPRSGDLSVYWYQQSLDQGLQFLIQYYNGEERAKGNILERFSAQQFPDLHSELNLSSLELGDSALYFCASSVAGQGSNEQFFGPGTRLTVL.

CDR3 protein: CASTPNPRAGYGYTF. The CDR3 nucleotides read TGTGCCAGCACCCCCAATCCCAGGGCGGGATATGGCTACACCTTC. The chain recombines TRBV7-2 with TRBJ1-2; D might be TRBD1 (5 bases). This CDR3 comprises 15 residues. Germline V CDR1 and CDR2: SGHTA, FQGNSA. V lost 7 bases and J lost 5, with 20 bases in between.

The genes are TRBV7-9 and TRBJ1-6, with 10 bases that match TRBD1. Looked up from germline, CDR1 is SEHNR and CDR2 is FQNEAQ (reference sequence). This CDR3 region has 14 residues. Trimming at V came to 5 bases and at J to 6 bases, leaving 1 base not matched to a gene. This CDR3 reads CASSRTGGNSPLHF. CDR3 coding DNA: TGTGCCAGCAGCCGGACAGGGGGTAATTCACCCCTCCACTTT.

The CDR3: CATSLTSGGTSYEQYF. As DNA, the CDR3 is TGTGCCACTTCCTTGACTAGCGGGGGTACCTCCTACGAGCAGTACTTC. The chain recombines TRBV2 with TRBJ2-7; 12 nucleotides match TRBD2. The CDR3 is made up of 16 amino acids. Germline assignment: CDR1 SNHLY and CDR2 FYNNEI. The J segment lost 0 bases and the V segment lost 10 bases, leaving 10 bases of the junction unmatched.

The J gene is TRBJ1-5, the V gene TRBV7-2, with TRBD1 matching 10 bases. Trimming cost V 7 bases and J 6 bases; bases outside gene matches: 6. Germline loops: CDR1 SGHTA, CDR2 FQGNSA. This CDR3 has 14 amino acids. The CDR3 DNA follows: TGTGCCAGCATCAGACAGGGGGCTTCTCAGCCCCAGCATTTT. Translating it yields CASIRQGASQPQHF.

The CDR3 coding sequence is TGTGCCAGCATCCGCGAGAGCTCCTATAATTCACCCCTCCACTTT. Translating gives CASIRESSYNSPLHF. V usage is TRBV2 and J usage is TRBJ1-6; no reliable D call. In germline, CDR1 is SNHLY, CDR2 FYNNEI. The CDR3 is 15 residues long. V lost 7 bases and J lost 0, with 10 bases in between.

V gene TRBV27 combines with J gene TRBJ2-1; 7 bases are shared with TRBD1. Germline CDR1 is MNHEY and CDR2 is SMNVEV (reference sequence). The V and J ends lost 8 bases and 0 bases, in that order; junction bases with no gene match: 4. The CDR3 sequence is 14 residues long. The CDR3 DNA reads TGTGCCAGCGGCGGACAGGCCTCCTACAATGAGCAGTTCTTC. It translates to CASGGQASYNEQFF.

The chain joins TRBV2 to TRBJ1-2; D is possibly TRBD1 (6 bases). CDR1 and CDR2 (germline): SNHLY, FYNNEI. The CDR3 is 14 amino acids. Trimming removed 4 bases from V and 4 bases from J, with 13 bases in between. CDR3 nucleotides: TGTGCCAGCAGTGGGCAGGGGATCTCCTATGGCTACACCTTC. Its protein is CASSGQGISYGYTF.

The V gene is TRBV5-6, the J gene TRBJ2-1; TRBD1 agrees at 7 bases. The CDR3 is 15 amino acids. Germline trimming cut 1 base from V and 0 bases from J; bases unmatched to any gene: 1. CDR1 is SGHDT and CDR2 is YYEEEE in the germline V gene. The CDR3 spells CASSLYRGSYNEQFF. The CDR3 DNA follows: TGTGCCAGCAGCTTGTACAGGGGCTCCTACAATGAGCAGTTCTTC.

The V call is TRBV28, the J call TRBJ1-2; the match to TRBD1 covers 10 bases. The ends lost 1 base at V and 2 bases at J; junction bases unmatched: 4. The length of the CDR3 is 16 residues. From germline, CDR1 is MDHEN and CDR2 SYDVKM. The CDR3 loop reads CASSLFADRGNYGYTF. In DNA, the CDR3 is TGTGCCAGCAGTTTATTTGCGGACAGGGGGAACTATGGCTACACCTTC.

The genes are TRBV2 and TRBJ1-2; D unclear. Germline CDR1 and CDR2: SNHLY and FYNNEI. Trimming cost V 1 base and J 0 bases, with 12 bases left between them. The CDR3 is 16 residues long. The CDR3 coding sequence is TGTGCCAGCAGTGAAGGCCTACGGGGAGCTAACTATGGCTACACCTTC. Translating it yields CASSEGLRGANYGYTF.

The chain employs TRBV4-1 and TRBJ2-7; 8 bases line up with TRBD2. The germline gives CDR1 MGHRA, CDR2 YSYEKL. V lost 3 bases, J lost 2 bases, and 6 bases stayed unmatched. There are 15 residues in the CDR3. The CDR3 bases are TGCGCCAGCAGCCACCCGGGGGGGGCTGCCTACGAGCAGTACTTC. The encoded protein is CASSHPGGAAYEQYF.

As to this clone: Other DNA sequences within the sample encode an identical CDR3. The rearrangement uses TRBV7-2 and TRBJ2-7; 10 nucleotides align to TRBD2. Germline V gives CDR1 SGHTA, CDR2 FQGNSA. This CDR3 has 17 residues. V lost 1 base and J lost 3; bases outside the gene matches: 9. The CDR3 reads CASSLEGGASGGYEQYF. CDR3 in DNA: TGTGCCAGCAGCTTAGAGGGCGGGGCTAGCGGGGGCTACGAGCAGTACTTC.

The CDR3 DNA follows: TGTGCCAGCAGTGACACCGGGACAGGAAGGTGGACGCAGTATTTT. Translating gives CASSDTGTGRWTQYF. The chain uses TRBV2 and TRBJ2-3, with 8 bases matching TRBD1. From germline, CDR1 is SNHLY and CDR2 FYNNEI. The CDR3 has 15 residues. V trimming: 3 bases; J trimming: 9 bases; junction bases outside the gene matches: 11.

This clone was observed a few times. The chain is built from TRBV7-2 and TRBJ1-2; no clear D. CDR3 length: 16 residues. Trimming shortened V by 2 bases and J by 0 bases, and 13 bases separated the two germline ends. From germline, CDR1 is SGHTA and CDR2 FQGNSA. The CDR3 nucleotides read TGTGCCAGCAGCTTACAGAGCGGCCGTGCTAACTATGGCTACACCTTC. Translating gives CASSLQSGRANYGYTF.

The V call is TRBV5-1, the J call TRBJ2-7, with 8 bases fitting TRBD2. The V segment lost 0 bases and the J segment 3 bases; nucleotides outside the gene matches: 5. The CDR3 sequence is 15 residues long. Germline CDR1 is SGHRS and CDR2 is YFSETQ. The CDR3 region has the DNA TGCGCCAGCAGCTTGGCCGGGAGGGACCTCTACGAGCAGTACTTC. Its translation: CASSLAGRDLYEQYF.

About this clone: The identical CDR3 is also encoded by other nucleotide sequences in the sample. V is TRBV18 and J is TRBJ1-2; D is perhaps TRBD1 (6 bases). The CDR3 spans 15 residues. Germline V gives CDR1 KGHSH, CDR2 LQKENI. V was cut by 0 bases and J by 13 bases, with 21 bases left in between. CDR3 nucleotides: TGTGCCAGCTCACCACCTTCCACAGGGCCCTCGACCTCCACCTTC. It encodes CASSPPSTGPSTSTF. Full variable domain (missing parts from reference TRBV18 and TRBJ1-2): NAGVMQNPRHLVRRRGQEARLRCSPMKGHSHVYWYRQLPEEGLKFMVYLQKENIIDESGMPKERFSAEFPKEGPSILRIQQVVRGDSAAYFCASSPPSTGPSTSTFGSGTRLTVV.

The rearrangement joins TRBV7-2 to TRBJ1-1; D is ambiguous. Germline V gene data show CDR1 as SGHTA and CDR2 as FQGNSA. The CDR3 consists of 14 residues. Trimming removed 5 bases at V and 5 bases at J, with 15 bases between. CDR3 coding DNA: TGTGCCAGCAGCCTCGGACTTTACAATACTGAAGCTTTCTTT. It encodes CASSLGLYNTEAFF. The whole variable domain, filled in from reference TRBV7-2 and TRBJ1-1, reads GAGVSQSPSNKVTEKGKDVELRCDPISGHTALYWYRQSLGQGLEFLIYFQGNSAPDKSGLPSDRFSAERTGGSVSTLTIQRTQQEDSAVYLCASSLGLYNTEAFFGQGTRLTVV.

The chain carries TRBV5-1 and TRBJ1-2, with 8 bases fitting TRBD1. Germline CDR1 SGHRS, CDR2 YFSETQ. Trimming at V came to 4 bases and at J to 4 bases, leaving 9 bases not matched to a gene. The CDR3 is 15 residues long. Written as DNA, the CDR3 is TGCGCCAGCAGCCCGGGCGACAGGGGCGGCTATGGCTACACCTTC. Amino acid sequence: CASSPGDRGGYGYTF. Variable domain in full (rest from reference TRBV5-1 and TRBJ1-2): KAGVTQTPRYLIKTRGQQVTLSCSPISGHRSVSWYQQTPGQGLQFLFEYFSETQRNKGNFPGRFSGRQFSNSRSEMNVSTLELGDSALYLCASSPGDRGGYGYTFGSGTRLTVV.

This chain connects TRBV5-4 to TRBJ2-4; TRBD1 agrees at 8 bases. V lost 4 bases, J lost 8 bases, and 5 bases stayed unmatched. This CDR3 spans 13 amino acids. CDR1 and CDR2 from the germline V gene are SGHNT and YYREEE (reference sequence). CDR3 region: CASSIGQGDIQYF. The CDR3 nucleotides read TGTGCCAGCAGCATTGGACAGGGTGACATTCAGTACTTC.

This chain uses TRBV27 with TRBJ1-2, with a tentative D call TRBD1 (5 bases). Per germline, CDR1 MNHEY and CDR2 SMNVEV (reference sequence). Trimming cost V 9 bases and J 2 bases, with 13 bases left between them. The CDR3 spans 13 residues. The CDR3 loop is CASSLRQNYGYTF. The CDR3 DNA sequence: TGTGCCAGTTCCCTCCGACAGAACTATGGCTACACCTTC.

V usage is TRBV5-1 and J usage is TRBJ1-3, with D uncertain. Germline lookup yields CDR1 SGHRS and CDR2 YFSETQ. The CDR3 has 15 residues. V gave up 0 bases and J gave up 0 bases, with 7 bases separating them. The CDR3: CASSLAWASGNTIYF. The CDR3 DNA is TGCGCCAGCAGCTTGGCCTGGGCCTCTGGAAACACCATATATTTT.